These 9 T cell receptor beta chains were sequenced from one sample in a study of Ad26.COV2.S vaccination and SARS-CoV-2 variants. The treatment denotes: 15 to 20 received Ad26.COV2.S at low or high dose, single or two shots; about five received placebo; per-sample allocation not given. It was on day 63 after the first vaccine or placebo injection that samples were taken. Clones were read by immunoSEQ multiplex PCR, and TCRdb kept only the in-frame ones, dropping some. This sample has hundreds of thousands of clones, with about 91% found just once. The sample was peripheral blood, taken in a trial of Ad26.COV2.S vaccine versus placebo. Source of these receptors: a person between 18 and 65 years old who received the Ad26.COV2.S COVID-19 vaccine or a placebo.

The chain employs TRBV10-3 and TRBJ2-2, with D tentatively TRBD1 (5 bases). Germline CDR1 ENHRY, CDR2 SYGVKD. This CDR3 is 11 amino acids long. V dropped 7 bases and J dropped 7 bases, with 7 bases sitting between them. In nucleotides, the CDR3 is TGTGCCATCAAGGGGTTCGGGGAGCTGTTTTTT. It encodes CAIKGFGELFF.

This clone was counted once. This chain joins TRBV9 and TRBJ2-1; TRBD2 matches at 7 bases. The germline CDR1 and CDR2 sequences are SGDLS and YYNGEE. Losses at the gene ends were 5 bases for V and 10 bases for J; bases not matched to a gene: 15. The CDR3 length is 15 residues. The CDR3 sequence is CASSSQASGAREQFF. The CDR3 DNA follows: TGTGCCAGCAGTTCCCAAGCCAGCGGGGCACGGGAGCAGTTCTTC.

The CDR3 nucleotides read TGTGCCAGCATGAGACAGGGGGCGTCCGGGGAGCTGTTTTTT. Translated: CASMRQGASGELFF. The gene calls are TRBV2 and TRBJ2-2, with TRBD1 matching 10 bases. The germline V gene encodes CDR1 SNHLY and CDR2 FYNNEI. V was clipped by 7 bases and J by 6 bases; unmatched bases: 5. CDR3 length: 14 amino acids.

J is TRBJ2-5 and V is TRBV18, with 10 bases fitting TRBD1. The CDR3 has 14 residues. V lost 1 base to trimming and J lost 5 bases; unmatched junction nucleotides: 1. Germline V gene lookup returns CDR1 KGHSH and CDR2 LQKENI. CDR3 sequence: CASSPRTGGETQYF. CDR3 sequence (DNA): TGTGCCAGCTCACCACGGACAGGGGGGGAGACCCAGTACTTC.

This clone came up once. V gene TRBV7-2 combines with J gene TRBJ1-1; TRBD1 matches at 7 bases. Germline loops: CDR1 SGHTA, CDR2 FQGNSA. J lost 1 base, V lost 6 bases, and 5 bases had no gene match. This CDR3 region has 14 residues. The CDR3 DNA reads TGTGCCAGCAGATTAACAGGGGCGAACACTGAAGCTTTCTTT. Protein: CASRLTGANTEAFF.

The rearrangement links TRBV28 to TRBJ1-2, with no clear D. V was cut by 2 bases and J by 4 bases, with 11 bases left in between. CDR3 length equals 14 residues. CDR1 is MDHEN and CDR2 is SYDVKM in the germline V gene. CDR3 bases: TGTGCCAGCAGTTTAATTGCCGAGGTCTATGGCTACACCTTC. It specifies CASSLIAEVYGYTF.

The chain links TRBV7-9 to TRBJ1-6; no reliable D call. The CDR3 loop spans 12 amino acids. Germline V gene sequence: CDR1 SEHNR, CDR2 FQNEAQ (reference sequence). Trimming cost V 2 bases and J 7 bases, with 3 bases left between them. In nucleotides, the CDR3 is TGTGCCAGCAGCTTAAACAATTCACCCCTCCACTTT. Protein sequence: CASSLNNSPLHF.

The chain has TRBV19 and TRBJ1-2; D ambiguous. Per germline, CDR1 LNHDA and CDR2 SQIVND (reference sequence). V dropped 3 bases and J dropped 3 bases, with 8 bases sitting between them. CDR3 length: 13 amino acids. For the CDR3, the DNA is TGTGCCAGTAGTATCGGGCAGTACTATGGCTACACCTTC. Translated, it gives CASSIGQYYGYTF.

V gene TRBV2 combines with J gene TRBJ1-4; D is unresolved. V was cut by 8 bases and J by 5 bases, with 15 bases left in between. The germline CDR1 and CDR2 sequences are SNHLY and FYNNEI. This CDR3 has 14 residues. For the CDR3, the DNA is TGTGCCAGCCGCGGGCGCGATGGAAATGAAAAACTGTTTTTT. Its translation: CASRGRDGNEKLFF. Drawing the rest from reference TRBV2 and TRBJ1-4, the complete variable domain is EPEVTQTPSHQVTQMGQEVILRCVPISNHLYFYWYRQILGQKVEFLVSFYNNEISEKSEIFDDQFSVERPDGSNFTLKIRSTKLEDSAMYFCASRGRDGNEKLFFGSGTQLSVL.